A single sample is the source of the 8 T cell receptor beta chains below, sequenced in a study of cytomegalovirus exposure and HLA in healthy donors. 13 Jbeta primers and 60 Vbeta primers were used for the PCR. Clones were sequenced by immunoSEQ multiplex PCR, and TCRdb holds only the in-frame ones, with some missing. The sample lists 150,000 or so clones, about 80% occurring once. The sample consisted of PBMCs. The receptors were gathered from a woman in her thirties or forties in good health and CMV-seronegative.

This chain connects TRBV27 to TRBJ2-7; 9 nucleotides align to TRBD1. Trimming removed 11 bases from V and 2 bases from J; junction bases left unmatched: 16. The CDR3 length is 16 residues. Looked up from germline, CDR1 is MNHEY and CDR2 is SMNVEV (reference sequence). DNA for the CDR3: TGTGCCCCACGGGACAGGGATCCCCCGTTCGCCTACGAGCAGTACTTC. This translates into CAPRDRDPPFAYEQYF.

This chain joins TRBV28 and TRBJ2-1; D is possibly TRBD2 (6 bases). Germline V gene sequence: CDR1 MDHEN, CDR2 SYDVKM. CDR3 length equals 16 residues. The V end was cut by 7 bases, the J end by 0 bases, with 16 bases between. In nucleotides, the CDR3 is TGTGCCAGCACCCCCCCGGAGGGGTCCTCCTACAATGAGCAGTTCTTC. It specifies CASTPPEGSSYNEQFF.

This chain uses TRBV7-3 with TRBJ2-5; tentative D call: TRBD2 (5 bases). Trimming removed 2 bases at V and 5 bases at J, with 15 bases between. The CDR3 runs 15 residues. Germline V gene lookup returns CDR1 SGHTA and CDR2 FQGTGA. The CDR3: CASSLGGGELETQYF. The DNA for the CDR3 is TGTGCCAGCAGCTTAGGCGGAGGAGAGTTGGAGACCCAGTACTTC. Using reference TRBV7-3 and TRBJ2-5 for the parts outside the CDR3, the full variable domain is GAGVSQTPSNKVTEKGKYVELRCDPISGHTALYWYRQSLGQGPEFLIYFQGTGAADDSGLPNDRFFAVRPEGSVSTLKIQRTERGDSAVYLCASSLGGGELETQYFGPGTRLLVL.

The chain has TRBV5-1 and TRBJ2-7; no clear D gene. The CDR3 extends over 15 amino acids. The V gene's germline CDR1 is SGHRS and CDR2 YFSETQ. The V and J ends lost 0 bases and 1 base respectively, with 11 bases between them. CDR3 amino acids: CASSLGPGSSYEQYF. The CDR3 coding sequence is TGCGCCAGCAGCTTGGGTCCCGGGTCTTCCTACGAGCAGTACTTC.

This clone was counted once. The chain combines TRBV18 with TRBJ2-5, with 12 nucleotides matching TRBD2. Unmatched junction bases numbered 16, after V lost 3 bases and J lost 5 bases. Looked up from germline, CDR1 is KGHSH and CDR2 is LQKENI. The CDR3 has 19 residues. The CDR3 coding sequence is TGTGCCAGCTCACCGCCGGGACTAGCGGGCGAATGGCGGCAGGAGACCCAGTACTTC. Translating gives CASSPPGLAGEWRQETQYF.

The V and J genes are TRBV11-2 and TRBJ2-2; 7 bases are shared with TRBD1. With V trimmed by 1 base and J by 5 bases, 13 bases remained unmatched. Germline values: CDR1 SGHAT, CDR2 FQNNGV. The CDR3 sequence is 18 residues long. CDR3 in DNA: TGTGCCAGCAGCTTAGCCCTATGGCAGGGGGATACAACCGGGGAGCTGTTTTTT. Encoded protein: CASSLALWQGDTTGELFF. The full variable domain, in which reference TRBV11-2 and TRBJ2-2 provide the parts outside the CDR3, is EAGVAQSPRYKIIEKRQSVAFWCNPISGHATLYWYQQILGQGPKLLIQFQNNGVVDDSQLPKDRFSAERLKGVDSTLKIQPAKLEDSAVYLCASSLALWQGDTTGELFFGEGSRLTVL.

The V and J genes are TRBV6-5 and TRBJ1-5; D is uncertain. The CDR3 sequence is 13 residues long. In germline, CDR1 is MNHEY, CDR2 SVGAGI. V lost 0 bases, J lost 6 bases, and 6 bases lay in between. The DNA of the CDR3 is TGTGCCAGCAGTTACTCTCCCAGTCAGCCCCAGCATTTT. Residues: CASSYSPSQPQHF.

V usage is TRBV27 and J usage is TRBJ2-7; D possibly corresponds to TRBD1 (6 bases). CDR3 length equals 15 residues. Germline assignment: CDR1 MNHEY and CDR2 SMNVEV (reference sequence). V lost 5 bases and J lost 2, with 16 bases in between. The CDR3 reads CASSPEDRSTYEQYF. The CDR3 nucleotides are TGTGCCAGCAGTCCCGAAGACAGGTCCACCTACGAGCAGTACTTC.